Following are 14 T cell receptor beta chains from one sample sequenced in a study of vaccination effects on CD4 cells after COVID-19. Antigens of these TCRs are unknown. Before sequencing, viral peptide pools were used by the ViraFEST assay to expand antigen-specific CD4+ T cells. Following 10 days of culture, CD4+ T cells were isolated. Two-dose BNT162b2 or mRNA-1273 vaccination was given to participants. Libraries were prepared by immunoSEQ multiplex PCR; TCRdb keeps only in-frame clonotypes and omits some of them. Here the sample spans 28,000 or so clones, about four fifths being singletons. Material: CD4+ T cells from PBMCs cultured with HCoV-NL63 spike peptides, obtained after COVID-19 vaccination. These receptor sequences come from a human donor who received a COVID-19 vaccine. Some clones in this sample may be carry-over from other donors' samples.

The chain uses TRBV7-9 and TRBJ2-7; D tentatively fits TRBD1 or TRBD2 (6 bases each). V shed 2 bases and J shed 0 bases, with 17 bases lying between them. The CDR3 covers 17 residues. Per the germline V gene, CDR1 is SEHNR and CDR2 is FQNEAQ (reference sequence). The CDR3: CASSLNDNGGPSYEQYV. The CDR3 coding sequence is TGTGCCAGCAGCTTAAACGATAATGGGGGGCCCTCCTACGAGCAGTACGTC.

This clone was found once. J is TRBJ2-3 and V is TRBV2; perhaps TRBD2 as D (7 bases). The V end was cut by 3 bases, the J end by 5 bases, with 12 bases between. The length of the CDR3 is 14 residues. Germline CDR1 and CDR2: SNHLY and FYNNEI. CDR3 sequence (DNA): TGTGCCAGCAGTGATGGGGGGGGGCTAGATACGCAGTATTTT. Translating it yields CASSDGGGLDTQYF.

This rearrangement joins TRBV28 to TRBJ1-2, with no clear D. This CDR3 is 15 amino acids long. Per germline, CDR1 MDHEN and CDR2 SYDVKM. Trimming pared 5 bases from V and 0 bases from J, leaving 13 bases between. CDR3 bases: TGTGCCAGCAGTCCCTCTTCAATGACTAACTATGGCTACACCTTC. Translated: CASSPSSMTNYGYTF.

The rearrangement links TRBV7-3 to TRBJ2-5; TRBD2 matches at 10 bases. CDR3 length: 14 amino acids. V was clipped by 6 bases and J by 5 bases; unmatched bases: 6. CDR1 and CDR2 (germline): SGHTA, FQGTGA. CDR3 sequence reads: CASRAGGGSETQYF. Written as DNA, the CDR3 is TGTGCCAGCAGAGCGGGAGGGGGCAGCGAGACCCAGTACTTC.

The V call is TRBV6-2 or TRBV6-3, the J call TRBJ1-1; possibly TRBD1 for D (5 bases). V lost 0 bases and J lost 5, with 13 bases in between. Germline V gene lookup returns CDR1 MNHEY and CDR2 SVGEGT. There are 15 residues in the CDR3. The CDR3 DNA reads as TGTGCCAGCAGTTACTCGATGGGACTGCTTACTGAAGCTTTCTTT. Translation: CASSYSMGLLTEAFF.

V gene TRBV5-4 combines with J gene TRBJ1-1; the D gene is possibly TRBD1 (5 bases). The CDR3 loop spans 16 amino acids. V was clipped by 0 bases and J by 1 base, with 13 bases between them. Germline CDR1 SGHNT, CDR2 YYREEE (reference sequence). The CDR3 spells CASSLVGRGQNTEAFF. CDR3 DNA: TGTGCCAGCAGCTTGGTTGGCAGAGGACAGAACACTGAAGCTTTCTTT.

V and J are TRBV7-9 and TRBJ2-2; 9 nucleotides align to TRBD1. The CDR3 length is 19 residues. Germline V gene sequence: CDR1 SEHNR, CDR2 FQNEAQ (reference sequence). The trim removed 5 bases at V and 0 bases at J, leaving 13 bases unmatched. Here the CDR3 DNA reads TGTGCCAGCAGCCGAGGGTGGACAGGGGAAAGATCGAACACCGGGGAGCTGTTTTTT. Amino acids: CASSRGWTGERSNTGELFF.

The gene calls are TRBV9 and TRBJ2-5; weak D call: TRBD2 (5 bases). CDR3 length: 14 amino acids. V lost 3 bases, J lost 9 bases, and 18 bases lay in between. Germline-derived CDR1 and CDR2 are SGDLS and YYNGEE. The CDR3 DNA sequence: TGTGCCAGCAGCGGTCGCGGGTCAACTGGGGCCCAGTACTTC. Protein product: CASSGRGSTGAQYF.

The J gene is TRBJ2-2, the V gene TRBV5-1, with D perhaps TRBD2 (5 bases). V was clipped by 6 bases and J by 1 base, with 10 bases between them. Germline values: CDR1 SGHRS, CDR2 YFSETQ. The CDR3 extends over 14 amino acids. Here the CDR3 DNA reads TGCGCCAGCAACTCGGAGGTGAACACCGGGGAGCTGTTTTTT. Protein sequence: CASNSEVNTGELFF.

The CDR3 is CASSGSYRIGLIEAFF. CDR3 nucleotides: TGTGCCAGCAGTGGGAGCTATAGGATAGGGCTGATTGAAGCTTTCTTT. The chain couples TRBV6-1 to TRBJ1-1; no reliable D call. Between the trimmed V and J ends, which lost 4 bases and 7 bases, there was a span of 22 bases. CDR3 size: 16 residues. In germline, CDR1 is MNHNS, CDR2 SASEGT.

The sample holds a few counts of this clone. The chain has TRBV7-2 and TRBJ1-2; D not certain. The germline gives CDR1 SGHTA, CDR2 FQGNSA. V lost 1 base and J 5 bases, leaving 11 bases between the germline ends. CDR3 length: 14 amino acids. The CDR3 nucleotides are TGTGCCAGCAGCTTAGATGTAGGGTTATATGGCTACACCTTC. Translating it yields CASSLDVGLYGYTF.

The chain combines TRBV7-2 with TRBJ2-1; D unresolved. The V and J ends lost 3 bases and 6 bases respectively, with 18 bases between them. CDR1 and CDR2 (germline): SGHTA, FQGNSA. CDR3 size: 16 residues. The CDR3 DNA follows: TGTGCCAGCAGCTTCCTAGGCGGTAAAAACCTCAATGAGCAGTTCTTC. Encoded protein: CASSFLGGKNLNEQFF.

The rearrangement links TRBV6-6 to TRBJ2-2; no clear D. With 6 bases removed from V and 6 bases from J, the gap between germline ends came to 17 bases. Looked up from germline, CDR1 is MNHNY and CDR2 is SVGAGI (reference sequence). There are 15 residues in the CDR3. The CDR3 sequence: CASRVVSTNPGELFF. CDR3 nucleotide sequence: TGTGCCAGCAGAGTCGTATCTACCAACCCCGGGGAGCTGTTTTTT.

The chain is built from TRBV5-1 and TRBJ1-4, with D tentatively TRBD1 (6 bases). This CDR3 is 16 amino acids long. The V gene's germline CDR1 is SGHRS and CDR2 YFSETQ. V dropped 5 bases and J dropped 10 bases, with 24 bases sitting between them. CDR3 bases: TGCGCCAGCAGGAGGGAAGAGGGACACGTCGGGTCAAAACTGTTTTTT. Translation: CASRREEGHVGSKLFF. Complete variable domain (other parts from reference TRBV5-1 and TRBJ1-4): KAGVTQTPRYLIKTRGQQVTLSCSPISGHRSVSWYQQTPGQGLQFLFEYFSETQRNKGNFPGRFSGRQFSNSRSEMNVSTLELGDSALYLCASRREEGHVGSKLFFGSGTQLSVL.